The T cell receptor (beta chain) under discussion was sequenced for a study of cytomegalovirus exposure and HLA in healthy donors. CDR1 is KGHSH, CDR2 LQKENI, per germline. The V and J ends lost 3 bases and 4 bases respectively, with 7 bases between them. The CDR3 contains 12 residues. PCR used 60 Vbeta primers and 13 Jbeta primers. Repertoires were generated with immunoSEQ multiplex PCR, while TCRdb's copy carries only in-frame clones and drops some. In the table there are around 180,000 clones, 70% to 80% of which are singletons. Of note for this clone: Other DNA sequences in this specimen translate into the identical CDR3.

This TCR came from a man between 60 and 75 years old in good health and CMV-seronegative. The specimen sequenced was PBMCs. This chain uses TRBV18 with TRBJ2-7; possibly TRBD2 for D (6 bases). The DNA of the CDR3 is TGTGCCAGCTCACCCGGAGGGTACGAGCAGTACTTC. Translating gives CASSPGGYEQYF.